Below, one TCR beta chain is given with its context. This beta chain slipped into a library made for alpha chains as a stray read, so its size is not meaningful. The time point: blood at routine non-recurrence follow-up after resection. This entry belongs to a study of spatial heterogeneity in lung cancer. TCRdb analysed the 5' RACE reads with MiXCR anew, one entry per CDR3 protein. This table holds 2,000 to 2,500 distinct CDR3 sequences, 55% found once. The sequence came from a female donor with early-stage non-small cell lung cancer. This sample comprised PBMCs, obtained at follow-up.

This CDR3 reads CASSLQTDSYEQYF. The CDR3 nucleotides are TGTGCCAGCAGCTTGCAGACAGACTCCTACGAGCAGTACTTC. The chain couples TRBV9 to TRBJ2-7; D possibly corresponds to TRBD1 (5 bases). The CDR3 loop spans 14 amino acids. CDR1 SGDLS and CDR2 YYNGEE come from the germline V gene. With 4 bases removed from V and 0 bases from J, the gap between germline ends came to 11 bases.